This TCR beta chain originates from a study of CD8 T cells in Susac syndrome. The CDR3 consists of 14 residues. The V segment lost 8 bases and the J segment 1 base; nucleotides outside the gene matches: 6. Germline V gene data show CDR1 as LNHDA and CDR2 as SQIVND (reference sequence). Roughly 0.45 to 1 ug RNA was reverse transcribed with random hexamers. TCRdb used MiXCR to reprocess the immunoSEQ multiplex PCR reads, holding one entry per CDR3 protein. In the table there are fewer than 350,000 distinct CDR3 sequences, 92% of which are singletons. The rearrangement uses TRBV19 and TRBJ1-1, with TRBD1 identical over 8 bases. Source material: CD4+ T cells from PBMCs. The receptor was derived from a human donor with multiple sclerosis. CDR3 protein: CASSGQDGNTEAFF. Here the CDR3 DNA reads TGTGCCAGTTCGGGACAGGATGGGAACACTGAAGCTTTCTTT.